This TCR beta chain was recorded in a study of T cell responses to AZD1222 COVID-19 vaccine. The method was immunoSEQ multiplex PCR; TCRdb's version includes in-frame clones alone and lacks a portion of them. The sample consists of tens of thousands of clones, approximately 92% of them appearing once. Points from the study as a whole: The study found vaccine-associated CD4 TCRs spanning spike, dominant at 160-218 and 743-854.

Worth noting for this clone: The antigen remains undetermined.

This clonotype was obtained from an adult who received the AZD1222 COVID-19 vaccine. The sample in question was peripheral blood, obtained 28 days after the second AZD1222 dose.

Written as DNA, the CDR3 is TGCGCCAGCAGTGACCTCGAGGGAGGCCCCTATAATTCACCCCTCCACTTT. Its translation is CASSDLEGGPYNSPLHF. The chain recombines TRBV10-1 with TRBJ1-6; D gene uncertain. This CDR3 has 17 amino acids. The ends were cut back, 3 bases at V and 2 bases at J, with 14 bases in the middle. Germline V gene lookup returns CDR1 WNHNN and CDR2 SYGVQD (reference sequence).